The clone carrying this TCR beta chain was counted only a few times. Its target is not known. This entry belongs to a study of molecular identifiers for immune sequencing clone quantification. General study points: Over 97% of effector molecules, but under 1% in naive cells, were held by clones with more than 20 RNA copies. Roughly 940,000 naive cells reportedly did not prevent detection of spiked Jurkat TCR RNA from one cell. The sizes of highly expanded clones could be underestimated when identical TCR molecules share a barcode.

Previously described methods and listed TCR primers produced bulk TCR libraries. TCRdb reprocessed the PCR reads via MiXCR and lists one record per CDR3 protein. Found here are a few hundred thousand distinct CDR3 sequences, roughly a quarter of them singletons; the top ten hold around 0.74%. The V gene's germline CDR1 is MNHEY and CDR2 SVGAGI. The CDR3 is 15 residues long. Trimming removed 6 bases from V and 0 bases from J; junction bases left unmatched: 6. The receptor comes from a human donor in good health. Some libraries in this study had Jurkat cell RNA spiked in. The V and J genes are TRBV6-5 and TRBJ2-3; 7 bases line up with TRBD2. The sequenced material came from naive CD8+ T cells from blood, with Jurkat cell RNA spiked in. Subset described: FACS-sorted CD8+CD4-CCR7+CD45RA+ naive T cells. CDR3 region: CASRPWEGSTDTQYF. The CDR3 DNA sequence: TGTGCCAGCAGACCCTGGGAGGGGAGCACAGATACGCAGTATTTT.